These 18 T cell receptor beta chains were sequenced from one sample in a study of identical twins. One entry per CDR3 protein results from TCRdb running MiXCR on the 5' RACE reads. The table has hundreds of thousands of distinct CDR3 sequences, about 7.1% seen once. These data are also associated with another study on yellow fever vaccine responses in identical twins.

Specimen: PBMCs. These receptors came from a woman under 30 in good health.

This clonotype was found many times. The chain carries TRBV10-3 and TRBJ1-4, with 8 bases identical to TRBD1. This CDR3 has 16 amino acids. The V gene's germline CDR1 is ENHRY and CDR2 SYGVKD. V shed 3 bases, J shed 6 bases, and the junction held 9 bases outside the gene matches. The CDR3 sequence: CAISEDGQGADEKLFF. The CDR3 bases are TGTGCCATCAGTGAAGATGGGCAGGGGGCCGATGAAAAACTGTTTTTT.

This sequence joins TRBV29-1 and TRBJ2-2; D might be TRBD1 (6 bases). Germline V gene sequence: CDR1 SQVTM, CDR2 ANQGSEA. CDR3 length: 12 amino acids. Trimming shortened V by 6 bases and J by 5 bases, and 10 bases separated the two germline ends. The CDR3 DNA reads as TGCAGCGTCCACAGGGATACCGGGGAGCTGTTTTTT. This translates into CSVHRDTGELFF.

This clonotype was counted ten times or more. V usage is TRBV5-1 and J usage is TRBJ2-2; D not certain. Germline CDR1 SGHRS, CDR2 YFSETQ. The CDR3 is 17 amino acids. V shed 2 bases and J shed 1 base, with 15 bases lying between them. The chain's CDR3 is CASSLAFGGENTGELFF. CDR3 DNA sequence: TGCGCCAGCAGCTTAGCTTTCGGCGGTGAGAACACCGGGGAGCTGTTTTTT.

In this sample, this clonotype turned up many times. V usage is TRBV10-2 and J usage is TRBJ2-1, with TRBD2 as a possible D gene (5 bases). Trimming stripped 0 bases from V and 3 bases from J, with 15 bases between. The CDR3 runs to 17 residues. Per the germline V gene, CDR1 is WSHSY and CDR2 is SAAADI. The CDR3 DNA reads TGCGCCAGCAGTGAGTCAGTAGGGCTAGCTGGCTACAATGAGCAGTTCTTC. This sequence encodes CASSESVGLAGYNEQFF.

The chain links TRBV29-1 to TRBJ1-2; D unresolved. The V gene's germline CDR1 is SQVTM and CDR2 ANQGSEA. The CDR3 loop spans 12 amino acids. The ends were cut back, 5 bases at V and 2 bases at J, with 9 bases in the middle. Here the CDR3 reads CSVFILNYGYTF. For the CDR3, the DNA is TGCAGCGTTTTTATCCTCAACTATGGCTACACCTTC. Filled out from reference TRBV29-1 and TRBJ1-2, the complete variable domain reads SAVISQKPSRDICQRGTSLTIQCQVDSQVTMMFWYRQQPGQSLTLIATANQGSEATYESGFVIDKFPISRPNLTFSTLTVSNMSPEDSSIYLCSVFILNYGYTFGSGTRLTVV.

The table lists this clonotype with a few counts. The chain uses TRBV4-1 and TRBJ2-7; 7 bases are shared with TRBD2. Germline CDR1 is MGHRA and CDR2 is YSYEKL. The trim removed 4 bases at V and 1 base at J, leaving 7 bases unmatched. The CDR3 runs to 15 residues. The CDR3 nucleotides are TGCGCCAGCAGCCGCGCGGGAGATCGGTCCTACGAGCAGTACTTC. Translation gives CASSRAGDRSYEQYF.

This clonotype has just a few counts. The chain is built from TRBV7-9 and TRBJ1-5; D gene ambiguous. Trimming took 1 base from V and 0 from J, leaving 7 bases between them. Looked up from germline, CDR1 is SEHNR and CDR2 is FQNEAQ (reference sequence). The CDR3 spans 15 residues. The CDR3 here is CASSLGSFSNQPQHF. The CDR3 coding sequence is TGTGCCAGCAGCTTAGGGTCCTTTAGCAATCAGCCCCAGCATTTT.

The CDR3 bases are TGTGCCAGCTTTGGCCCCCCGAGGATCTATGGCTACACCTTC. Translated, it gives CASFGPPRIYGYTF. The chain links TRBV12-3 or TRBV12-4 to TRBJ1-2; no definite D call. V dropped 8 bases and J dropped 4 bases, with 17 bases sitting between them. This CDR3 has 14 amino acids.

This clonotype was detected ten times or more. The chain recombines TRBV12-3 or TRBV12-4 with TRBJ2-7, with a weak D call TRBD1 (6 bases). The CDR3 is 13 residues long. Between the trimmed V and J ends, which lost 5 bases and 6 bases, there was a span of 14 bases. The CDR3 DNA reads TGTGCCAGCAGTCCGGGACAACCGGCCGAGCAGTACTTC. Translated: CASSPGQPAEQYF.

The chain uses TRBV7-6 and TRBJ2-3; 8 bases align to TRBD1. Looked up from germline, CDR1 is SGHVS and CDR2 is FNYEAQ. The CDR3 sequence is 14 residues long. With 4 bases clipped from V and 5 bases from J, the junction kept 5 bases outside the gene matches. CDR3 protein: CASSSQGAVDTQYF. CDR3 nucleotides: TGTGCCAGCAGCTCCCAGGGGGCGGTAGATACGCAGTATTTT.

The table lists this clonotype with a few counts. CDR3 protein: CASTQSGAAGYTF. The CDR3 DNA sequence: TGTGCCAGCACCCAATCGGGGGCGGCTGGCTACACCTTC. V and J are TRBV28 and TRBJ1-2, with D perhaps matching TRBD1 (6 bases). The germline V gene has CDR1 MDHEN and CDR2 SYDVKM. The CDR3 is made up of 13 amino acids. V lost 7 bases and J lost 7, with 16 bases in between.

This clonotype was seen ten or more times. V usage is TRBV20-1 and J usage is TRBJ2-5; TRBD1 is a possible D gene (6 bases). Germline CDR1 DFQATT, CDR2 SNEGSKA (reference sequence). This CDR3 region has 13 residues. With 3 bases removed from V and 2 bases from J, the gap between germline ends came to 10 bases. CDR3 amino acids: CSASQGPQETQYF. CDR3 coding DNA: TGCAGTGCTAGCCAGGGGCCACAAGAGACCCAGTACTTC.

This clonotype has at least ten counts. The chain couples TRBV5-6 to TRBJ2-7, with TRBD1 as a possible D gene (6 bases). This CDR3 spans 13 amino acids. V lost 2 bases and J lost 6, with 12 bases in between. In germline, CDR1 is SGHDT, CDR2 YYEEEE. CDR3 region: CASSFRGFREQYV. The CDR3 bases are TGTGCCAGCAGCTTCAGGGGTTTCCGCGAGCAGTACGTC.

The rearrangement links TRBV28 to TRBJ2-5; 9 positions agree with TRBD2. Germline CDR1 MDHEN, CDR2 SYDVKM. V lost 7 bases to trimming and J lost 5 bases; unmatched junction nucleotides: 17. The CDR3 contains 17 residues. CDR3 bases: TGTGCCAGCATGGATATTGCGGGAGGGGGGTCGGGGGAGACCCAGTACTTC. Protein: CASMDIAGGGSGETQYF.

In this sample, this clonotype turned up a few times. The chain joins TRBV15 to TRBJ2-7; 7 nucleotides agree with TRBD1. The germline CDR1 and CDR2 sequences are LNHNV and YYDKDF (reference sequence). V shed 5 bases, J shed 3 bases, and the junction held 10 bases outside the gene matches. The CDR3 sequence is 15 residues long. CDR3 in DNA: TGTGCCACCAGCCCCGACAGGGTGAGTTTCTACGAGCAGTACGTC. This codes for CATSPDRVSFYEQYV.

The V call is TRBV29-1, the J call TRBJ2-5; D may match TRBD1 or TRBD2 (5 bases each). Trimming pared 0 bases from V and 5 bases from J, leaving 25 bases between. Germline assignment: CDR1 SQVTM and CDR2 ANQGSEA. The length of the CDR3 is 18 residues. DNA of the CDR3: TGCAGCGTTGAAGAGGGGGTCCCTCAGCGGAGACCCTCGGAGACCCAGTACTTC. Translated: CSVEEGVPQRRPSETQYF.

This clonotype showed up just a few times. The chain couples TRBV29-1 to TRBJ1-2; 7 bases fit TRBD1. Trimming at V came to 6 bases and at J to 6 bases, leaving 4 bases not matched to a gene. In germline, CDR1 is SQVTM, CDR2 ANQGSEA. The CDR3 is 11 residues long. The CDR3 nucleotides read TGCAGCGTGACAGGGTCTGATGGCTACACCTTC. It specifies CSVTGSDGYTF.

This clonotype was picked up a small number of times. The V and J genes are TRBV28 and TRBJ2-3; the match to TRBD2 covers 9 bases. Losses at the gene ends were 2 bases for V and 5 bases for J; bases not matched to a gene: 8. Looked up from germline, CDR1 is MDHEN and CDR2 is SYDVKM. The CDR3 runs 16 residues. CDR3 residues: CASSLSSGSMVDTQYF. As DNA, the CDR3 is TGTGCCAGCAGTTTAAGTAGCGGGAGCATGGTAGATACGCAGTATTTT.